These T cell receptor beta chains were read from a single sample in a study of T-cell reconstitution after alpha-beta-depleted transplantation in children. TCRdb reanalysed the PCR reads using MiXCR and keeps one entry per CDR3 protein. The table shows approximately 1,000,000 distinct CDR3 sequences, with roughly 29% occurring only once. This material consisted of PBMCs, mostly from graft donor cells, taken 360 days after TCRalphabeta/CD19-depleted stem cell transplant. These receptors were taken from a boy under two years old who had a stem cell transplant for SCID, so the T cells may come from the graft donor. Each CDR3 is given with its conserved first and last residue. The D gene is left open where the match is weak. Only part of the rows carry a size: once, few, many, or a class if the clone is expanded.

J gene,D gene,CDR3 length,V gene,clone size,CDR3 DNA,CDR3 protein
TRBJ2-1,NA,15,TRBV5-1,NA,TGCGCCAGCAGCTTGGTACACAGAGAACAAAATGAGCAGTTCTTC,CASSLVHREQNEQFF
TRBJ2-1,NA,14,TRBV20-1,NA,TGCAGTGCGACGGACGGGATCTCCTACAATGAGCAGTTCTTC,CSATDGISYNEQFF
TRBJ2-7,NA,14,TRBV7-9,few,TGTGCCAGCAGCCGACTAGGGACCGATTTTGAGCAGTACTTC,CASSRLGTDFEQYF
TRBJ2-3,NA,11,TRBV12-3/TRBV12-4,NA,TGTGCCAGCGGATATAGCGTAGGGCAGTATTTT,CASGYSVGQYF
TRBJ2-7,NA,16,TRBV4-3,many,TGCGCCAGCAGCCAAGATGAGGGGGACGGGGCCTACGAGCAGTACTTC,CASSQDEGDGAYEQYF
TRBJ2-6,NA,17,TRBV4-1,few,TGCGCCAGCAGCCAAGATCCGACGGAATCTGGGGCCAACGTCCTGACTTTC,CASSQDPTESGANVLTF
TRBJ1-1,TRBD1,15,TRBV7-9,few,TGTGCCAGCAGCACGACAGGGGGCGGGAACACTGAAGCTTTCTTT,CASSTTGGGNTEAFF
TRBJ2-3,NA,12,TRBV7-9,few,TGTGCCAGCAGCCCCGCTAGGCGTACGCAGTATTTT,CASSPARRTQYF
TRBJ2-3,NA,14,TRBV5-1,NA,TGCGCCAGCAGCAAAGCGGTCCCGGGAGATACGCAGTATTTT,CASSKAVPGDTQYF
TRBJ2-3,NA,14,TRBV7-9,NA,TGTGCCAGCAGCAGTCAACTGGAGACCGATACGCAGTATTTT,CASSSQLETDTQYF
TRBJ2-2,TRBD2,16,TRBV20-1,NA,TGCAGTGCTAGAGGGAGCGGGGGGGTGAACACCGGGGAGCTGTTTTTT,CSARGSGGVNTGELFF
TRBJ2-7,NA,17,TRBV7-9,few,TGTGCCAGCAGCTTACGAGGAGGTCAGGAGGAGGCCTACGAGCAGTACTTC,CASSLRGGQEEAYEQYF
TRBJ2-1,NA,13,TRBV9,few,TGTGCCAGCAGCAACGGGCACAGCCCTGAGCAGTTCTTC,CASSNGHSPEQFF
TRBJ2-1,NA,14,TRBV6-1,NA,TGTGCCAGCGTCGCAGGCAGCTCCTACAATGAGCAGTTCTTC,CASVAGSSYNEQFF
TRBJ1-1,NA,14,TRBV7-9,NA,TGTGCCAGCAGCTTAGTGACAGCTCCGAATGGAGCTTTCTTT,CASSLVTAPNGAFF
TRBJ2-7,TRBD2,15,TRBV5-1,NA,TGCGCCAGCAGTCCGATAGCGGGGGGGAACTACGAGCAGTACTTC,CASSPIAGGNYEQYF
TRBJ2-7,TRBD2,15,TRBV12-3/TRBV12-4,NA,TGTGCCAGCACCCAGACTAGCGGGGTGGCGGGTGAGCAGTACTTC,CASTQTSGVAGEQYF
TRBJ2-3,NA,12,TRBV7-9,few,TGTGCCAGCAGCTTAGGGGGGGACGCCGGGGCTTTT,CASSLGGDAGAF
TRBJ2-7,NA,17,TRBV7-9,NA,TGTGCCAGCAGCGGGAACGATCCGAGACCTCCACCCTTATCTCAGTACTTC,CASSGNDPRPPPLSQYF
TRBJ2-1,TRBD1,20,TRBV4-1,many,TGCGCCAGCAGCCGGAGACCGGGACAGGGGTCGCCCCCAAAGATCAATGAGCAGTTCTTC,CASSRRPGQGSPPKINEQFF
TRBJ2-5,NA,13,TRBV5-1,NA,TGCGCCAGCAGCTTGGGGAACGTGGAGACCCAGTACTTC,CASSLGNVETQYF
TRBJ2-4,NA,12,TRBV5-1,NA,TGCGCCAGCAGCTTACCAGAAAACATTCAGTACTTC,CASSLPENIQYF
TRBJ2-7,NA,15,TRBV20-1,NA,TGCAGTGCTAGAGACCGATTTGGGACGGCCCACGAGCAGTACTTC,CSARDRFGTAHEQYF
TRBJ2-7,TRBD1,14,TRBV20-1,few,TGCAGTGCTAGAGTAGGGGACAGGCCCTACGAGCAGTACTTC,CSARVGDRPYEQYF
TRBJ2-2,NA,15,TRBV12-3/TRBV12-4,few,TGTGCCAGCACCCTCGGACAGAGGAACACCGGGGAGCTGTTTTTT,CASTLGQRNTGELFF
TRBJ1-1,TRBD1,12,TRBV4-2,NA,TGTGCCAGCAGCCATCGGGACAGGCTAGCTTTCTTT,CASSHRDRLAFF
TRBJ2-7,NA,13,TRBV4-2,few,TGTGCCAGCAGCCAGAGCAGTCCAGGGGAGCAGTACTTC,CASSQSSPGEQYF
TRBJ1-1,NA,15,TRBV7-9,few,TGTGCCACCCCAAGATTGGGGGTGGTGAACACTGAAGCTTTCTTT,CATPRLGVVNTEAFF
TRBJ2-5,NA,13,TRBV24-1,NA,TGTGCCACCCGATCCGGGGTGAAAGAGACCCAGTACTTC,CATRSGVKETQYF
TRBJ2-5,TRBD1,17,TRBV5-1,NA,TGCGCCAGCAGCTTGGGGGGGTCCAGGGGGATCGAAGAGACCCAGTACTTC,CASSLGGSRGIEETQYF
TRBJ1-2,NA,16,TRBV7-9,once,TGTGCCAGCAGCTTAGCGGCCCCCAAGGGAGGCTATGGCTACACCTTC,CASSLAAPKGGYGYTF
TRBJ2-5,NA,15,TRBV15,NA,TGTGCCACCAGCAGAGATTGGGCCACCCAAGAGACCCAGTACTTC,CATSRDWATQETQYF
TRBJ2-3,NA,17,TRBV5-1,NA,TGCGCCAGCAGCCGGCAGTCGAGCGGGTCGGCCCCTGTAACGCAGTATTTT,CASSRQSSGSAPVTQYF
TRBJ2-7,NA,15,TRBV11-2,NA,TGTGCCAGCAGCGCAACCAGGGGCCGGGCCAACGAGCAGTACTTC,CASSATRGRANEQYF
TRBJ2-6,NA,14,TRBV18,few,TGTGCCAGCTCACCACCTTCAGGGGCCAACGTCCTGACTTTC,CASSPPSGANVLTF
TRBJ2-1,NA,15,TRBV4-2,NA,TGTGCCAGCAGCCGTGGGCAGGCTCCCGGGAATGAGCAGTTCTTC,CASSRGQAPGNEQFF
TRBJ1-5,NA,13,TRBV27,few,TGTGCCAGCAGTTTAAGGGGCATTCAGCCCCAGCATTTT,CASSLRGIQPQHF
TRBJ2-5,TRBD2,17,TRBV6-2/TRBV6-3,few,TGTGCCAGCAGTTACCCCAGGAAAAGCGGGGGCCTTGAAACCCAGTACTTC,CASSYPRKSGGLETQYF
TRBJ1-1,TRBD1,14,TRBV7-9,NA,TGTGCCAGCAGCTCCTCGGACAGGGCAACTGAAGCTTTCTTT,CASSSSDRATEAFF
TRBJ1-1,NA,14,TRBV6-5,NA,TGTGCCAGCAGTTACGGGCCAGGAGCAACTGAAGCTTTCTTT,CASSYGPGATEAFF
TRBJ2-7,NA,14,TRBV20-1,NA,TGCAGTGCCCGAGAGGTACGCTACCCTTACGAGCAGTACTTC,CSAREVRYPYEQYF
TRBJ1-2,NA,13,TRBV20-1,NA,TGCAGTGCCCACTCTGGCGCTTCCTATGGCTACACCTTC,CSAHSGASYGYTF
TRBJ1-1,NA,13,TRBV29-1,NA,TGCAGCGCCATAGGCAGATTTAACACTGAAGCTTTCTTT,CSAIGRFNTEAFF
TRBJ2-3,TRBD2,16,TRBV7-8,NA,TGTGCCAGCGCCGGACCGGGGGGGCTTGGCACAGATACGCAGTATTTT,CASAGPGGLGTDTQYF
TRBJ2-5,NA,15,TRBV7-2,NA,TGTGCCAGTTCCTCCCGACTTTCCCGCCAAGAGACCCAGTACTTC,CASSSRLSRQETQYF
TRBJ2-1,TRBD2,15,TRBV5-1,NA,TGCGCCAGCAGCCCCGCGGGGGGGCGGTCCAATGAGCAGTTCTTC,CASSPAGGRSNEQFF
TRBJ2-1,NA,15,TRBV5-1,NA,TGCGCCAGCAGCTTGTGGGCGGGACCCCTCAATGAGCAGTTCTTC,CASSLWAGPLNEQFF
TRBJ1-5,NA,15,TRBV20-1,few,TGCAGTGCTACTCCCCTTGTCTATAGCAATCAGCCCCAGCATTTT,CSATPLVYSNQPQHF